The 23 T cell receptor beta chains below were found in one sample sequenced in a study of blood T cells in healthy people across ages. Through a sample-barcoded 5' primer and a J-beta primer mix, a second PCR was run for roughly 6 to 12 cycles. TCRdb itself ran the 5' RACE reads through MiXCR, one entry per CDR3 protein. The sample lists about 800,000 distinct CDR3 sequences, about half seen once, with around a sixth in the top ten. The sequenced sample was blood. The receptors here all came from an elderly man in good health.

This clonotype was recorded a few times. The V call is TRBV10-3, the J call TRBJ1-2; D call uncertain. This CDR3 spans 14 amino acids. V lost 9 bases and J 1 base, leaving 15 bases between the germline ends. CDR1 and CDR2 (germline): ENHRY, SYGVKD. CDR3: CAMWRGNRNYGYTF. The CDR3 DNA follows: TGTGCCATGTGGAGAGGGAACCGTAACTATGGCTACACCTTC.

This chain uses TRBV20-1 with TRBJ2-3; TRBD2 matches 11 bases. CDR3 size: 16 residues. J gave up 7 bases and V 5 bases, and 14 bases lay outside the gene matches. In germline, CDR1 is DFQATT, CDR2 SNEGSKA (reference sequence). The CDR3 DNA reads as TGCAGTGCTTCTAGTCCGACTAGCGGGGACACCTATACGCAGTATTTT. Protein: CSASSPTSGDTYTQYF.

This chain joins TRBV5-1 and TRBJ2-1; D is unclear. The germline V gene encodes CDR1 SGHRS and CDR2 YFSETQ. The CDR3 consists of 15 residues. Trimming stripped 6 bases from V and 0 bases from J, with 13 bases between. This CDR3 reads CASTPDSSSYNEQFF. The CDR3 region has the DNA TGCGCCAGCACTCCTGACTCCAGCTCCTACAATGAGCAGTTCTTC.

In DNA, the CDR3 is TGTGCCAGCAGCCTGGTGGGGACAGGGACAGTCTACGAGCAGTACTTC. It encodes CASSLVGTGTVYEQYF. The chain has TRBV28 and TRBJ2-7, with 9 bases identical to TRBD1. There are 16 residues in the CDR3. V lost 6 bases and J lost 3; bases outside the gene matches: 12. Germline CDR1 and CDR2: MDHEN and SYDVKM.

As regards this clonotype: The junction departs from the called germline gene at one end, perhaps through a read error. The chain employs TRBV6-1 and TRBJ2-5; 7 nucleotides align to TRBD1. In germline, CDR1 is MNHNS, CDR2 SASEGT. The length of the CDR3 is 14 residues. The CDR3 reads CTSSNGQAQETQYF. The CDR3 DNA reads as TGTACCAGCAGCAATGGACAGGCCCAAGAGACCCAGTACTTC.

This clonotype was counted a few times. The CDR3 protein is CASSPRASEGTQYF. The CDR3 DNA follows: TGTGCCAGCAGTCCCCGGGCTAGCGAGGGTACGCAGTATTTT. The chain recombines TRBV7-3 with TRBJ2-3, with TRBD2 as a possible D gene (6 bases). Germline V gene data show CDR1 as SGHTA and CDR2 as FQGTGA. Trimming removed 6 bases at V and 8 bases at J, with 18 bases between. This CDR3 is built from 14 residues.

Only one count was recorded for this clonotype. V usage is TRBV29-1 and J usage is TRBJ1-1, with unresolved D. Trimming removed 4 bases from V and 10 bases from J, with 10 bases in between. This CDR3 comprises 10 residues. Per the germline V gene, CDR1 is SQVTM and CDR2 is ANQGSEA. In DNA form, the CDR3 reads TGCAGCGTTGTAGAAGTGGGAGCTTTCTTT. It codes for CSVVEVGAFF.

In its sample, this clonotype was seen a few times. The chain is built from TRBV30 and TRBJ2-5; TRBD2 matches 9 bases. This CDR3 has 15 amino acids. The germline V gene has CDR1 GTSNPN and CDR2 SVGIG (reference sequence). V shed 4 bases and J 5 bases; nucleotides not matched to a gene: 11. The CDR3 here is CAWMSVAGDEETQYF. As DNA, the CDR3 is TGTGCCTGGATGTCGGTAGCGGGAGACGAGGAGACCCAGTACTTC.

This sequence joins TRBV7-9 and TRBJ1-2; D might be TRBD1 (6 bases). There are 14 residues in the CDR3. V was trimmed by 5 bases and J by 4 bases, leaving 14 bases between them. Germline CDR1 SEHNR, CDR2 FQNEAQ (reference sequence). The DNA of the CDR3 is TGTGCCAGCAGCCCAGGACAGCTACGCTATGGCTACACCTTC. Translating it yields CASSPGQLRYGYTF. The whole variable domain, remainder taken from reference TRBV7-9 and TRBJ1-2, is DTGVSQNPRHKITKRGQNVTFRCDPISEHNRLYWYRQTLGQGPEFLTYFQNEAQLEKSRLLSDRFSAERPKGSFSTLEIQRTEQGDSAMYLCASSPGQLRYGYTFGSGTRLTVV.

The rearrangement joins TRBV4-2 to TRBJ2-5; maybe TRBD1 (6 bases). V dropped 5 bases and J dropped 3 bases, with 25 bases sitting between them. The CDR3 has 18 residues. Germline lookup yields CDR1 LGHNA and CDR2 YNFKEQ. In nucleotides, the CDR3 is TGTGCCAGCAGCGAACTATTTAGCCACAGGGCTCGGGAAGAGACCCAGTACTTC. As protein: CASSELFSHRAREETQYF.

The chain is built from TRBV28 and TRBJ2-2, with TRBD2 identical over 10 bases. Per germline, CDR1 MDHEN and CDR2 SYDVKM. The V segment lost 8 bases and the J segment 0 bases; nucleotides outside the gene matches: 6. This CDR3 comprises 16 residues. CDR3 protein: CASSLSGRANTGELFF. The CDR3 bases are TGTGCCAGCTCCCTAAGCGGGAGGGCGAACACCGGGGAGCTGTTTTTT.

Concerning this clonotype: One end of the junction fails to match germline, which may point to a read error. The V and J genes are TRBV10-3 and TRBJ1-2, with 8 bases aligning to TRBD1. The CDR3 covers 14 residues. Germline CDR1 ENHRY, CDR2 SYGVKD. CDR3 sequence reads: CAIGEAGGGNGYTF. CDR3 nucleotides: TGTGCCATCGGTGAGGCAGGGGGCGGAAATGGCTACACCTTC.

This clonotype turned up a few times. The J gene is TRBJ1-5, the V gene TRBV5-1, with 10 bases that match TRBD1. CDR3 length: 15 amino acids. Germline CDR1 SGHRS, CDR2 YFSETQ. V lost 1 base and J lost 10; bases outside the gene matches: 8. CDR3 nucleotide sequence: TGCGCCAGCAGCTTGAGCGGGGACAGGGGAAATCCCCAGCATTTT. Its translation is CASSLSGDRGNPQHF.

Concerning this clonotype: This may come from a read error, since a much larger clone is one base off. The chain recombines TRBV20-1 with TRBJ2-5; TRBD2 agrees at 9 bases. CDR1 DFQATT and CDR2 SNEGSKA come from the germline V gene (reference sequence). V shed 6 bases and J 4 bases; nucleotides not matched to a gene: 9. The CDR3 runs to 14 residues. CDR3 region: CSATPSGIRETQYF. CDR3 in DNA: TGCAGTGCCACTCCTAGCGGGATACGAGAGACCCAGTACTTC.

The V and J genes are TRBV27 and TRBJ2-5; TRBD2 agrees at 7 bases. The J call may be in error: the DNA end matches TRBJ2-7 better. The CDR3 totals 14 residues. Germline V gene sequence: CDR1 MNHEY, CDR2 SMNVEV (reference sequence). The CDR3 region is CASSLEPSGNEQYF. The CDR3 DNA follows: TGTGCCAGCAGTTTAGAGCCTAGCGGTAACGAGCAGTACTTC.

This clonotype was seen a handful of times. The rearrangement joins TRBV4-3 to TRBJ2-7; D might be TRBD2 (6 bases). Trimming took 0 bases from V and 3 from J, leaving 9 bases between them. CDR3 length: 14 residues. Germline CDR1 is LGHNA and CDR2 is YSLEER. The CDR3 is CASSQDMTSYEQYF. The CDR3 nucleotides are TGCGCCAGCAGCCAAGATATGACTAGCTACGAGCAGTACTTC.

V gene TRBV27 combines with J gene TRBJ2-5, with 7 bases fitting TRBD2. CDR1 is MNHEY, CDR2 SMNVEV, per germline (reference sequence). Losses at the gene ends were 5 bases for V and 11 bases for J; bases not matched to a gene: 11. The CDR3 runs 13 residues. In nucleotides, the CDR3 is TGTGCCAGCAGTCCCCGGGACTACGGCGTGCAGTACTTC. Amino acids: CASSPRDYGVQYF.

There are many counts of this clonotype. The gene calls are TRBV7-2 and TRBJ2-2; D gene ambiguous. CDR3 length equals 13 residues. CDR1 is SGHTA and CDR2 is FQGNSA in the germline V gene. Trimming pared 5 bases from V and 5 bases from J, leaving 9 bases between. CDR3 amino acids: CASSAFRTGELFF. Here the CDR3 DNA reads TGTGCCAGCAGCGCGTTTAGAACCGGGGAGCTGTTTTTT.

V gene TRBV7-9 combines with J gene TRBJ1-4; maybe TRBD1 (5 bases). The germline gives CDR1 SEHNR, CDR2 FQNEAQ (reference sequence). The CDR3 consists of 17 residues. With 5 bases removed from V and 0 bases from J, the gap between germline ends came to 16 bases. This chain's CDR3 is CASSPLPGTTTNEKLFF. DNA for the CDR3: TGTGCCAGCAGCCCCCTTCCCGGGACCACAACTAATGAAAAACTGTTTTTT.

CDR3 nucleotides: TGTGCCAGCAGCCGTGGGCAGGGGTCTGTCTACGAGCAGTACTTC. It encodes CASSRGQGSVYEQYF. The chain is built from TRBV3-1 and TRBJ2-4, with a possible D match to TRBD1 (6 bases). The tail of the sequence fits TRBJ2-7 better, so the J call may be wrong. Germline V gene sequence: CDR1 LGHDT, CDR2 YNNKEL (reference sequence). CDR3 length: 15 amino acids.

This clonotype came up a few times. The chain combines TRBV27 with TRBJ2-5; D is unclear. The CDR3 consists of 13 residues. The V and J ends lost 3 bases and 3 bases respectively, with 8 bases between them. Per germline, CDR1 MNHEY and CDR2 SMNVEV (reference sequence). CDR3 residues: CASSFFAKETQYF. In DNA, the CDR3 is TGTGCCAGCAGTTTTTTCGCCAAAGAGACCCAGTACTTC.

This rearrangement joins TRBV6-5 to TRBJ2-7; a possible D gene is TRBD1 (5 bases). The CDR3 is 14 residues long. The germline V gene encodes CDR1 MNHEY and CDR2 SVGAGI. V gave up 5 bases and J gave up 2 bases, with 13 bases separating them. The CDR3 protein is CASSNLPGPYEQYF. Written as DNA, the CDR3 is TGTGCCAGCAGTAATCTCCCAGGGCCCTACGAGCAGTACTTC.

This clonotype was observed a few times. J is TRBJ2-3 and V is TRBV5-1; 9 nucleotides match TRBD2. After removal of 4 bases from V and 5 bases from J, the junction contained 14 bases not matched to a gene. CDR1 is SGHRS, CDR2 YFSETQ, per germline. The CDR3 sequence is 17 residues long. The DNA of the CDR3 is TGCGCCAGCAGCACTGGGCCGACTAGCGGTCTAGGAGATACGCAGTATTTT. The encoded protein is CASSTGPTSGLGDTQYF.